The 7 T cell receptor beta chains given below trace back to one sample, sequenced in a study of blood T cell repertoires in COVID-19. TCRdb keeps only in-frame clones here, not all; method: immunoSEQ multiplex PCR. This table holds roughly 70,000 clones, 76% found once. The source material was peripheral blood. The receptors come from a man between 60 and 75 years old with COVID-19, enrolled during active disease.

The chain has TRBV7-9 and TRBJ1-4, with 7 bases fitting TRBD1. The V segment lost 5 bases and the J segment 7 bases; nucleotides outside the gene matches: 4. Germline CDR1 is SEHNR and CDR2 is FQNEAQ (reference sequence). The CDR3 runs to 13 residues. The CDR3 loop reads CASSGRDSEKLFF. In DNA, the CDR3 is TGTGCCAGCAGCGGCCGGGACAGTGAAAAACTGTTTTTT.

This clone was counted between two and nine times. The gene calls are TRBV5-6 and TRBJ1-1, with 9 positions matching TRBD1. This CDR3 has 14 amino acids. V shed 4 bases, J shed 3 bases, and the junction held 4 bases outside the gene matches. The germline V gene has CDR1 SGHDT and CDR2 YYEEEE. CDR3 sequence: CASSARDRDTEAFF. Here the CDR3 DNA reads TGTGCCAGCAGCGCCCGGGACAGGGACACTGAAGCTTTCTTT. The full variable domain, in which reference TRBV5-6 and TRBJ1-1 provide the parts outside the CDR3, is DAGVTQSPTHLIKTRGQQVTLRCSPKSGHDTVSWYQQALGQGPQFIFQYYEEEERQRGNFPDRFSGHQFPNYSSELNVNALLLGDSALYLCASSARDRDTEAFFGQGTRLTVV.

The V gene is TRBV11-3, the J gene TRBJ2-2, with 8 bases that match TRBD2. Germline V lookup: CDR1 SGHNT, CDR2 YENEEA. Losses at the gene ends were 3 bases for V and 4 bases for J; bases not matched to a gene: 4. CDR3 size: 15 residues. CDR3 protein: CASSFPGGSTGELFF. The DNA of the CDR3 is TGTGCCAGCAGCTTTCCGGGGGGGAGCACCGGGGAGCTGTTTTTT.

The chain has TRBV6-1 and TRBJ2-2; tentatively, D is TRBD2 (5 bases). CDR1 is MNHNS, CDR2 SASEGT, per germline. This CDR3 region has 15 residues. The V end lost 0 bases, the J end lost 5 bases, and 10 bases lay between the germline ends. In DNA, the CDR3 is TGTGCCAGCAGTGAAGCGACACTAGGGACCGGGGAGCTGTTTTTT. Translating it yields CASSEATLGTGELFF.

The chain carries TRBV7-7 and TRBJ2-7, with TRBD1 as a possible D gene (7 bases). The CDR3 has 15 residues. The V end was cut by 3 bases, the J end by 3 bases, with 15 bases between. Germline V gene lookup returns CDR1 SSHAT and CDR2 FNYEAQ (reference sequence). The DNA for the CDR3 is TGTGCCAGCAGCTTCTCACAGGGGAGGAACTACGAGCAGTACTTC. Its translation is CASSFSQGRNYEQYF.

As regards this clone: Different DNA sequences within this sample yield the same CDR3. This chain joins TRBV5-6 and TRBJ2-3; D is possibly TRBD1 (5 bases). In germline, CDR1 is SGHDT, CDR2 YYEEEE. The CDR3 is 13 residues long. Trimming removed 4 bases from V and 4 bases from J, with 10 bases in between. The CDR3 DNA sequence: TGTGCCAGCAGCCTGACAGCCGCAGATACGCAGTATTTT. Translating it yields CASSLTAADTQYF. The full variable domain, rest sourced from reference TRBV5-6 and TRBJ2-3, is DAGVTQSPTHLIKTRGQQVTLRCSPKSGHDTVSWYQQALGQGPQFIFQYYEEEERQRGNFPDRFSGHQFPNYSSELNVNALLLGDSALYLCASSLTAADTQYFGPGTRLTVL.

This clone has only a few counts. The V call is TRBV9, the J call TRBJ2-3; 7 bases map to TRBD2. This CDR3 region has 16 residues. Losses at the gene ends were 0 bases for V and 3 bases for J; bases not matched to a gene: 7. Germline CDR1 SGDLS, CDR2 YYNGEE. The CDR3 bases are TGTGCCAGCAGCGTAGAGGGTAGCGGGTGGACAGATACGCAGTATTTT. This encodes CASSVEGSGWTDTQYF.